Presented here are 11 T cell receptor beta chains from one specimen sequenced in a study of cytomegalovirus exposure and HLA in healthy donors. 13 Jbeta primers and 60 Vbeta primers were used for the PCR. Data came from immunoSEQ multiplex PCR; TCRdb stores just in-frame clones and leaves some out. The sample includes about 200,000 clones, about 72% seen only once; the top ten take 3% to 4%. Material: PBMCs. Source of these receptors: a male donor in good health and CMV-seronegative.

This clone was detected a few times. V is TRBV6-1 and J is TRBJ1-1; 9 bases line up with TRBD1. The V gene's germline CDR1 is MNHNS and CDR2 SASEGT. The CDR3 sequence is 17 residues long. Unmatched junction bases numbered 10, after V lost 4 bases and J lost 1 base. The DNA for the CDR3 is TGTGCCAGCAGTGGCCGGGACAGGGAATTCCCGAACACTGAAGCTTTCTTT. Translation: CASSGRDREFPNTEAFF.

The chain combines TRBV9 with TRBJ2-7, with D perhaps TRBD2 (6 bases). CDR1 is SGDLS and CDR2 is YYNGEE in the germline V gene. CDR3 length: 14 residues. The V gene lost 4 bases and the J gene lost 4 bases, with 15 bases spanning the gap. This chain's CDR3 is CASSPSASAYEQYF. The DNA for the CDR3 is TGTGCCAGCAGCCCGAGTGCTAGCGCTTACGAGCAGTACTTC. The full variable domain, rest sourced from reference TRBV9 and TRBJ2-7, is DSGVTQTPKHLITATGQRVTLRCSPRSGDLSVYWYQQSLDQGLQFLIQYYNGEERAKGNILERFSAQQFPDLHSELNLSSLELGDSALYFCASSPSASAYEQYFGPGTRLTVT.

This chain links TRBV29-1 with TRBJ2-3; 9 nucleotides agree with TRBD2. Germline loops: CDR1 SQVTM, CDR2 ANQGSEA. This CDR3 is built from 15 residues. V lost 4 bases and J lost 2; bases outside the gene matches: 7. The DNA for the CDR3 is TGCAGCGTTGGGCAGGGACTAGCCCTCACAGATACGCAGTATTTT. Residues: CSVGQGLALTDTQYF.

This chain joins TRBV2 and TRBJ2-5, with 9 bases identical to TRBD2. Germline V gives CDR1 SNHLY, CDR2 FYNNEI. CDR3 size: 16 residues. Trimming cost V 5 bases and J 3 bases; bases outside gene matches: 10. CDR3 loop: CASSNTSGRFKETQYF. CDR3 bases: TGTGCCAGCAGTAATACTAGCGGGCGCTTTAAAGAGACCCAGTACTTC.

The chain couples TRBV5-5 to TRBJ2-7, with 7 bases lining up with TRBD1. The CDR3 covers 15 residues. Trimming removed 5 bases from V and 3 bases from J; junction bases left unmatched: 11. From germline, CDR1 is SGHKS and CDR2 YYEKEE (reference sequence). The CDR3 DNA sequence: TGTGCCAGCAGTTCCAATCCGGGACAGAACTACGAGCAGTACTTC. It is translated as CASSSNPGQNYEQYF.

This rearrangement joins TRBV11-2 to TRBJ2-7, with 7 bases lining up with TRBD1. Germline trimming cut 5 bases from V and 5 bases from J; bases unmatched to any gene: 6. Germline lookup yields CDR1 SGHAT and CDR2 FQNNGV. This CDR3 has 13 residues. In nucleotides, the CDR3 is TGTGCCAGCAGCAAAGGGGGCCTACACGAGCAGTACTTC. Protein: CASSKGGLHEQYF.

The rearrangement joins TRBV5-6 to TRBJ1-2, with 8 bases lining up with TRBD1. CDR3 length equals 12 residues. The J segment lost 7 bases and the V segment lost 3 bases, leaving 2 bases of the junction unmatched. The germline V gene encodes CDR1 SGHDT and CDR2 YYEEEE. Written as DNA, the CDR3 is TGTGCCAGCAGCTCAGGGGGCGTTGGCTACACCTTC. As protein: CASSSGGVGYTF.

The chain is built from TRBV2 and TRBJ2-1; 8 bases are a match to TRBD2. This CDR3 has 14 residues. With 7 bases clipped from V and 6 bases from J, the junction kept 8 bases outside the gene matches. The germline CDR1 and CDR2 sequences are SNHLY and FYNNEI. Here the CDR3 DNA reads TGTGCCAGCATACCCGAGGCGGGAGGCAATGAGCAGTTCTTC. This gives the protein CASIPEAGGNEQFF.

This clone was counted a few times. The chain joins TRBV15 to TRBJ1-5, with TRBD1 matching over 8 bases. The CDR3 loop spans 16 amino acids. CDR1 is LNHNV, CDR2 YYDKDF, per germline (reference sequence). Trimming took 4 bases from V and 2 from J; bases not matched to a gene: 7. The CDR3 coding sequence is TGTGCCACCAGCAACTCCCAGGGGGCTCGCAATCAGCCCCAGCATTTT. Translation: CATSNSQGARNQPQHF.

The rearrangement links TRBV5-3 to TRBJ1-3, with D uncertain. TRBV5-3 qualifies as an ORF whose function is uncertain. The ends were cut back, 4 bases at V and 0 bases at J, with 11 bases in the middle. The CDR3 spans 15 residues. The CDR3 region has the DNA TGTGCCAGAAGCCCGGGAGGTAGCTCTGGAAACACCATATATTTT. It is translated as CARSPGGSSGNTIYF.

As DNA, the CDR3 is TGTGCCAGCAGTTACGCCGGTAGCGGAGGCTACAATGAGCAGTTCTTC. Protein: CASSYAGSGGYNEQFF. The chain has TRBV6-6 and TRBJ2-1; tentative D call: TRBD2 (6 bases). The CDR3 is 16 amino acids. Germline V CDR1 and CDR2: MNHNY, SVGAGI (reference sequence). Trimming left V 2 bases short and J 3 bases short, with 14 bases between.